Below, one T cell receptor (beta chain) is given with its context. Sample-barcoded 5' priming and a J-beta primer mix drove a second PCR of about 7 to 11 cycles. TCRdb independently ran MiXCR on the 5' RACE reads; one entry per CDR3 protein. The sample includes 650,000 to 1,000,000 distinct CDR3 sequences, 36% of them seen just once. PBMCs, at least 6 million per sample, were isolated. The data belong to a study of blood T cells in healthy people across ages. The clonotype comes from a man younger than 30 in good health. Sequenced input: blood.

CDR3 sequence: CASGAGAGKVTEAFF. In DNA form, the CDR3 reads TGTGCCAGCGGAGCCGGGGCGGGGAAGGTCACTGAAGCTTTCTTT. The chain combines TRBV5-6 with TRBJ1-1; tentatively, D is TRBD1 (5 bases). V was cut by 7 bases and J by 4 bases, with 20 bases left in between. This CDR3 has 15 amino acids. The germline gives CDR1 SGHDT, CDR2 YYEEEE.